This T cell receptor beta chain was identified in a study of shared clonotypes between healthy human individuals. This CDR3 is built from 13 residues. The germline gives CDR1 SGHRS, CDR2 YFSETQ. V shed 0 bases and J shed 5 bases, with 8 bases lying between them. The deep-level immunoSEQ assay was used. Replicate PCRs run on sorted subsets employed 200 ng DNA, approximately 30,000 T cell genomes. Assay used: immunoSEQ multiplex PCR; TCRdb lists only in-frame clones, some missing. Of some 2,400,000 clones listed, 95% are singletons. Sequencing input: naive CD4+ T cells sorted from blood. Subset in this sample: CD45RA+ positively selected. This rearrangement joins TRBV5-1 to TRBJ2-5; the D is unclear. The receptor was isolated from a man in his late teens or twenties in good health. The CDR3 loop reads CASSLELMETQYF. The DNA of the CDR3 is TGCGCCAGCAGCTTGGAACTAATGGAGACCCAGTACTTC.